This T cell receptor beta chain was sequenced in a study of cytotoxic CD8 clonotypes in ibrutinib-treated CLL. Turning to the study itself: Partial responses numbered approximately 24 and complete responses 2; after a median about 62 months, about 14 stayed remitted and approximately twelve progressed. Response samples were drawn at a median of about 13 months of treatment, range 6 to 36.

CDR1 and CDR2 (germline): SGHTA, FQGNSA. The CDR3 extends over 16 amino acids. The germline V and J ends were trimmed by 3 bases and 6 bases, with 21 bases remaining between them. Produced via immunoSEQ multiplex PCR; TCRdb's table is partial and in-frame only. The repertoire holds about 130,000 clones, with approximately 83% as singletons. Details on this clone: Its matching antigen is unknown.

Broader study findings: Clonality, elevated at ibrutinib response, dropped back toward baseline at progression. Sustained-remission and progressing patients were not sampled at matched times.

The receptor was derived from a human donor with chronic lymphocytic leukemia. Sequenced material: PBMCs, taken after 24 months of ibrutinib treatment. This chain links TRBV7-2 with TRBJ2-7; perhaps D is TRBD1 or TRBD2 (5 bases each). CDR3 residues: CASSFPEGPRLGEQYF. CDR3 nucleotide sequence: TGTGCCAGCAGCTTCCCCGAGGGGCCCCGACTCGGCGAGCAGTACTTC. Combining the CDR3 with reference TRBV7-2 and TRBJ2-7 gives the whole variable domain GAGVSQSPSNKVTEKGKDVELRCDPISGHTALYWYRQSLGQGLEFLIYFQGNSAPDKSGLPSDRFSAERTGGSVSTLTIQRTQQEDSAVYLCASSFPEGPRLGEQYFGPGTRLTVT.